The sequence of this T cell receptor (beta chain) was determined in a study of blood T cell repertoires in COVID-19 (dated by TCRdb to about 2020). Study-wide context: Collaborator samples came from the United States, Italy and Spain and covered acute and convalescent phases of COVID-19. Deeply sampled blood TCRbeta repertoires from subjects exposed to, actively infected with, or recovered from COVID-19 were included in the dataset. Nearly every sample came with metadata listing a de-identified subject ID, COVID-19 status, age in years and sex. The repertoires were released in a freely available public database intended as a resource for research on the immune response to SARS-CoV-2. Where available, HLA class I and class II types were obtained from metadata supplied by the sample provider rather than from assay-based typing. The prospective study material was composed of cDNA or gDNA derived from T cells, B-cell-depleted T cells, or PBMCs. Samples came from the ongoing ImmuneRACE study (first 160 participants) plus 1,254 subjects from 6 global collaborators.

Whole blood was collected in K2EDTA tubes by collaborating institutions according to the institutions' own protocols. Collaborator samples were shipped for TCRbeta analysis as frozen whole blood, isolated PBMCs, or DNA extracted from either sample type. Based on the germline V gene, the CDR1 and CDR2 sequences are MNHEY and SVGEGT. Including the terminal cysteine and phenylalanine, the CDR3 comprises 12 residues. Kept here is only the CDR3 DNA, which spans 36 bases and is read in frame from base 1. V gives up 5 bases and J gives up 8 bases, and the segment between their germline ends measures 12 bases. TCRbeta CDR3 regions were amplified from genomic DNA using the immunoSEQ Assay, a bias-controlled multiplex PCR. On the authors' methods: Within the assay, amplification of reference gene primers was used to estimate how many nucleated cells each sample contained. To quantify the absolute abundance of each unique TCRbeta CDR3 rearrangement, sequence reads were collapsed and filtered. For each sample, productive Simpson clonality was calculated as the square root of Simpson's diversity index across productive rearrangements. Drawn from immuneACCESS, this table holds only the in-frame rearrangements with V and J called that TCRdb kept. Clones are partly lost; checked studies trace under half to an unresolved V gene and leave the rest unexplained. V and J calls and clone size come straight from that table; D and trimming were deduced from the DNA. The sample table shows 160,000 or so clones, and about 83% are seen once. The ten biggest clones cover approximately 15% of the sample.

What the work shows at the level of the full study, not this receptor alone: The quantity of clinical and demographic metadata differed by source and by participant and was supplied without curation.

Concerning this clone itself: It has no known antigen specificity. No base quality values were provided; no much bigger clone lies one nucleotide off.

This receptor was identified in an elderly woman with acute or convalescent COVID-19. The material sequenced was peripheral blood. The rearranged chain carries TRBV6-2 or TRBV6-3 and TRBJ1-2, with a weak D call of TRBD1 (5 bases match). The sequenced DNA is TGTGCCAGCAGTACTTACAGGCGCGGCTACACCTTC. Its protein product is CASSTYRRGYTF.